The 13 T cell receptor beta chains listed next were all sequenced from one sample in a study of blood T cell repertoires in COVID-19. Sequencing used immunoSEQ multiplex PCR; TCRdb keeps in-frame clones, though not all of them. Of over 300,000 clones listed, around 90% are singletons. The specimen was peripheral blood. The receptors were gathered from a man between 18 and 35 years old with active or convalescent COVID-19.

The rearrangement joins TRBV19 to TRBJ2-1; 12 positions agree with TRBD2. CDR1 and CDR2 from the germline V gene are LNHDA and SQIVND (reference sequence). The CDR3 has 21 amino acids. The V segment lost 5 bases and the J segment 5 bases; nucleotides outside the gene matches: 22. CDR3 sequence reads: CASSGPREATGTSGPNNEQFF. The CDR3 DNA reads as TGTGCCAGTAGTGGCCCCCGGGAGGCAACCGGGACTAGCGGGCCCAACAATGAGCAGTTCTTC.

This chain joins TRBV28 and TRBJ2-5; 8 positions agree with TRBD1. CDR1 MDHEN and CDR2 SYDVKM come from the germline V gene. V lost 2 bases to trimming and J lost 4 bases; unmatched junction nucleotides: 3. This CDR3 contains 14 residues. CDR3 nucleotide sequence: TGTGCCAGCAGTTTAACAGGGGGGCGAGAGACCCAGTACTTC. Its protein is CASSLTGGRETQYF.

A single count supports this clone. This chain joins TRBV27 and TRBJ1-5; no firm D call. The CDR3 loop spans 14 amino acids. Germline CDR1 MNHEY, CDR2 SMNVEV (reference sequence). V lost 5 bases and J lost 3, with 11 bases in between. The CDR3 loop is CASSPLGPNQPQHF. The CDR3 region has the DNA TGTGCCAGCAGTCCCCTTGGCCCCAATCAGCCCCAGCATTTT.

CDR3 nucleotide sequence: TGCAGTGCTAGTTTTGGCCCGCGGGACACTGAAGCTTTCTTT. Residues: CSASFGPRDTEAFF. The chain carries TRBV20-1 and TRBJ1-1; D call uncertain. Germline V gives CDR1 DFQATT, CDR2 SNEGSKA (reference sequence). This CDR3 is built from 14 residues. V was pared by 3 bases and J by 3 bases, with 14 bases between.

This clone has only one observation. This chain connects TRBV20-1 to TRBJ2-1; 10 bases are a match to TRBD2. V dropped 6 bases and J dropped 0; count of bases not matched to a gene: 8. There are 16 residues in the CDR3. Germline V gene data show CDR1 as DFQATT and CDR2 as SNEGSKA (reference sequence). CDR3 loop: CSASNSGGNSYNEQFF. CDR3 nucleotides: TGCAGTGCGAGTAATAGCGGGGGGAACTCCTACAATGAGCAGTTCTTC.

This chain uses TRBV11-2 with TRBJ2-7; D perhaps matches TRBD1 (5 bases). V dropped 1 base and J dropped 13 bases, with 17 bases sitting between them. The CDR3 is 13 residues long. Germline values: CDR1 SGHAT, CDR2 FQNNGV. CDR3 coding DNA: TGTGCCAGCAGCTTAGTCCAGGGCGCGCTCGTATACTTC. Protein: CASSLVQGALVYF.

This chain joins TRBV5-1 and TRBJ1-1; D is ambiguous. Trimming took 2 bases from V and 1 from J, leaving 9 bases between them. Germline V gene data show CDR1 as SGHRS and CDR2 as YFSETQ. The CDR3 consists of 14 residues. The CDR3 loop reads CASSFGIANTEAFF. The CDR3 DNA is TGCGCCAGCAGCTTCGGGATAGCGAACACTGAAGCTTTCTTT. The complete variable domain, with remaining parts taken from reference TRBV5-1 and TRBJ1-1, reads KAGVTQTPRYLIKTRGQQVTLSCSPISGHRSVSWYQQTPGQGLQFLFEYFSETQRNKGNFPGRFSGRQFSNSRSEMNVSTLELGDSALYLCASSFGIANTEAFFGQGTRLTVV.

This sequence joins TRBV5-1 and TRBJ2-5; D is perhaps TRBD1 (7 bases). This CDR3 spans 14 amino acids. The V gene's germline CDR1 is SGHRS and CDR2 YFSETQ. Trimming left V 4 bases short and J 4 bases short, with 14 bases between. CDR3 amino acids: CASSRGDSGETQYF. The CDR3 DNA reads TGCGCCAGCAGCCGCGGGGACAGCGGAGAGACCCAGTACTTC.

Here the CDR3 reads CASSPEGKRGVGYTF. CDR3 nucleotides: TGTGCCAGCAGCCCGGAGGGAAAAAGGGGCGTGGGCTACACCTTC. The chain is built from TRBV3-1 (or the pseudogene TRBV3-2) and TRBJ1-2; perhaps TRBD1 as D (5 bases). The CDR3 length is 15 residues. The V and J ends lost 4 bases and 8 bases respectively, with 20 bases between them. The V gene's germline CDR1 is LGHDT and CDR2 YNNKEL (reference sequence).

This sequence joins TRBV6-5 and TRBJ1-2; TRBD1 might be the D (5 bases). The germline V and J ends were trimmed by 6 bases and 4 bases, with 15 bases remaining between them. Germline loops: CDR1 MNHEY, CDR2 SVGAGI. The CDR3 runs 14 residues. Written as DNA, the CDR3 is TGTGCCAGCAGCTATACTCAGGGATCCTATGGCTACACCTTC. This encodes CASSYTQGSYGYTF.

V gene TRBV24-1 combines with J gene TRBJ2-2; TRBD1 agrees at 9 bases. CDR1 is KGHDR and CDR2 is SFDVKD in the germline V gene. The CDR3 runs to 15 residues. The trim removed 7 bases at V and 4 bases at J, leaving 6 bases unmatched. The CDR3 nucleotides read TGTGCCACCAGGCCCGGGACAGGGATCACCGGGGAGCTGTTTTTT. The encoded protein is CATRPGTGITGELFF.

The chain is built from TRBV14 and TRBJ2-7; 12 bases are a match to TRBD2. The CDR3 loop spans 17 amino acids. CDR1 SGHDN and CDR2 FVKESK come from the germline V gene. Trimming took 4 bases from V and 0 from J; bases not matched to a gene: 7. CDR3 coding DNA: TGTGCCAGCAGCCTGACTAGCGGGGGTAGGAGCTCCTACGAGCAGTACTTC. Its protein product is CASSLTSGGRSSYEQYF.

The rearrangement links TRBV6-2 or TRBV6-3 to TRBJ2-4; the match to TRBD1 covers 8 bases. Germline CDR1 is MNHEY and CDR2 is SVGEGT. This CDR3 is 13 amino acids long. V was clipped by 6 bases and J by 9 bases; unmatched bases: 7. CDR3 in amino acids: CASSSTGGRIQYF. DNA of the CDR3: TGTGCCAGCAGCTCAACAGGGGGTCGCATTCAGTACTTC.